The rows below give T cell receptor beta chains drawn from one sample of a study of blood T cell repertoires in COVID-19. Some clones are missing from TCRdb's copy, which holds only in-frame ones; the method was immunoSEQ multiplex PCR. The sample carries approximately 140,000 clones, 84% recorded once. The sequenced sample was peripheral blood. The receptor source for this set is a man aged 25 to 45 with COVID-19, enrolled during active disease. Each CDR3 is given with its conserved first and last residue. A D gene is named only where the DNA matches it firmly. The listing skips clone size in some rows; elsewhere it reads once, few, many or a size class.

>-|TRBV9|-|TRBJ2-3
TGTGCCAGCAGCGTGCGGACAACAGATACGCAGTATTTT
CASSVRTTDTQYF
>-|TRBV7-6|TRBD1|TRBJ1-1
TGTGCCAGCAGCCCTCCCGGACAGGGGACTGAAGCTTTCTTT
CASSPPGQGTEAFF
>-|TRBV18|-|TRBJ2-7
TGTGCCAGCTCAAGGCAGGGGATTTACGAGCAGTACTTC
CASSRQGIYEQYF
>-|TRBV4-2|-|TRBJ1-1
TGTGCCAGCAGCCAAGAGTGGCGGCAGAACACTGAAGCTTTCTTT
CASSQEWRQNTEAFF
>-|TRBV13|-|TRBJ2-3
TGTGCCAGCAGCTTAGGCCGATCAGGGGGGATGGGAACGCAGTATTTT
CASSLGRSGGMGTQYF
>-|TRBV5-1|-|TRBJ2-2
TGCGCCAGCAGCTTGGGACTAGTCCGTAACACCGGGGAGCTGTTTTTT
CASSLGLVRNTGELFF
>-|TRBV30|-|TRBJ2-3
TGTGCCTGGAGGGCCGCCAGCACAGATACGCAGTATTTT
CAWRAASTDTQYF
>-|TRBV5-1|TRBD1|TRBJ1-2
TGCGCCAGCAGCTTGGACCCCGGGACAGGGTATGGCTACACCTTC
CASSLDPGTGYGYTF
>-|TRBV11-3|-|TRBJ2-2
TGTGCCAGCAGCTTCCAGGGGAACACCGGGGAGCTGTTTTTT
CASSFQGNTGELFF
>-|TRBV24-1|TRBD1|TRBJ1-1
TGTGCCACCAGTGGGCCTGGGACAGGACCTCAACAATTTGCTGAAGCTTTCTTT
CATSGPGTGPQQFAEAFF
>-|TRBV11-2|-|TRBJ2-2
TGTGCCAGCAGCTTGAGGTGGCGGGTGGACAACACCGGGGAGCTGTTTTTT
CASSLRWRVDNTGELFF
>-|TRBV5-8|-|TRBJ2-2
TGTGCCAGCAGCTTGGGTTTTAGCACCGGGGAGCTGTTTTTT
CASSLGFSTGELFF
>-|TRBV7-9|TRBD1|TRBJ1-5
TGTGCCAGCAGCTTGACAGGGGACCCGCCCCAGCATTTT
CASSLTGDPPQHF
>once|TRBV4-3|TRBD1|TRBJ2-5
TGCGCCAGCAGCCTAGGACAGGGAAGAGAGACCCAGTACTTC
CASSLGQGRETQYF
>-|TRBV13|TRBD1|TRBJ1-1
TGTGCCAGCAGCTTGACAGGGGGAGCTTTCTTT
CASSLTGGAFF
>-|TRBV6-5|-|TRBJ2-2
TGTGCCAGCAGTTATCGGGGAGGCACCGGGGAGCTGTTTTTT
CASSYRGGTGELFF
>-|TRBV13|-|TRBJ2-7
TGTGCCAGCAGCGCCACACCCTACGAGCAGTACTTC
CASSATPYEQYF
>-|TRBV19|-|TRBJ2-3
TGTGCCAGTAGTAGGTCACGCGGGGCCTCAACAGATACGCAGTATTTT
CASSRSRGASTDTQYF
>-|TRBV7-9|TRBD1|TRBJ1-1
TGTGCCAGCAGCCCGCACAGGGGGCGCCAAGCTTTCTTT
CASSPHRGRQAFF
>-|TRBV28|-|TRBJ1-2
TGTGCCAGCAGTCCGGGACTACCAGCTTATGGCTACACCTTC
CASSPGLPAYGYTF
>-|TRBV14|TRBD2|TRBJ2-2
TGTGCCAGCAGCCCACTAGCGGGAACGAACACCGGGGAGCTGTTTTTT
CASSPLAGTNTGELFF